A selection of T cell receptor beta chains follows, all from one sample in a study of blood T cell repertoires in COVID-19. Using immunoSEQ multiplex PCR, the repertoire was profiled, and TCRdb retains in-frame clones only, with some absent. The sample yields tens of thousands of clones, approximately 90% seen once. Sequenced input: peripheral blood. These receptors originate from a man aged 35-49 years with acute or convalescent COVID-19. Each CDR3 is given with its conserved first and last residue. D genes are given only for firm matches. Not every row has a clone size; where given, it reads once, few, many or a size class.

j_call d_call v_call clone_size cdr3_aa cdr3_nt
TRBJ1-4 - TRBV7-2 - CASSFGQYATNEKLFF TGTGCCAGCAGCTTCGGACAGTATGCAACTAATGAAAAACTGTTTTTT
TRBJ1-4 TRBD1 TRBV25-1 - CASSRDRGFLGTNEKLFF TGTGCCAGCAGCCGGGACAGGGGGTTTCTTGGGACTAATGAAAAACTGTTTTTT
TRBJ2-2 - TRBV7-2 few CASSLRLVGELFF TGTGCCAGCAGCTTGAGACTAGTCGGGGAGCTGTTTTTT
TRBJ2-1 TRBD2 TRBV6-2/TRBV6-3 - CASSGNLAGGPYNEQFF TGTGCCAGCAGCGGCAACCTAGCGGGAGGCCCCTACAATGAGCAGTTCTTC
TRBJ1-3 - TRBV6-5 - CASTGASGNTIYF TGTGCCAGCACCGGAGCGTCGGGAAACACCATATATTTT
TRBJ1-3 - TRBV19 - CASSILQGPGNTIYF TGTGCCAGTAGTATCCTCCAGGGGCCGGGAAACACCATATATTTT
TRBJ1-2 - TRBV5-1 - CASSLDDPTTGYTF TGCGCCAGCAGCTTGGACGATCCAACTACTGGCTACACCTTC
TRBJ1-4 TRBD1 TRBV12-5 - CASGLYTGGEDEKLFF TGTGCTAGTGGTTTGTACACAGGGGGCGAGGATGAAAAACTGTTTTTT
TRBJ2-3 TRBD2 TRBV6-6 - CASTPATASGRNTQYF TGTGCCAGCACCCCCGCGACTGCCAGCGGGAGAAATACGCAGTATTTT
TRBJ2-2 TRBD1 TRBV27 - CASSLIDRGGPGELFF TGTGCCAGCAGTTTGATAGACAGGGGGGGTCCCGGGGAGCTGTTTTTT
TRBJ2-1 - TRBV6-2/TRBV6-3 - CASSPLGGKGDEQFF TGTGCCAGCAGTCCACTAGGCGGGAAGGGCGATGAGCAGTTCTTC
TRBJ2-1 TRBD2 TRBV7-3 - CASSHSGTRGDEQFF TGTGCCAGCAGCCACTCCGGGACTAGGGGGGATGAGCAGTTCTTC
TRBJ2-5 - TRBV7-2 - CASSPLFVRETQYF TGTGCCAGCAGCCCCTTATTCGTCCGGGAGACCCAGTACTTC
TRBJ1-2 TRBD1 TRBV4-2 - CASSQGAGTGYGYTF TGTGCCAGCAGCCAAGGGGCCGGGACAGGGTATGGCTACACCTTC
TRBJ2-5 - TRBV20-1 once CSASYSGKETQYF TGCAGTGCTAGTTATAGCGGAAAAGAGACCCAGTACTTC
TRBJ2-7 - TRBV11-3 once CASSGSSYEQYF TGTGCCAGCAGCGGGAGCTCCTACGAGCAGTACTTC
TRBJ1-6 - TRBV30 - CAWDSNNSPLHF TGTGCCTGGGACAGCAATAATTCACCCCTCCACTTT
TRBJ2-3 TRBD1 TRBV9 - CASSVMGQGATDTQYF TGTGCCAGCAGCGTAATGGGACAGGGCGCCACAGATACGCAGTATTTT
TRBJ2-7 TRBD2 TRBV2 - CASRSGLAAHEQYF TGTGCCAGCAGATCCGGACTAGCGGCCCACGAGCAGTACTTC
TRBJ1-1 TRBD1 TRBV7-9 - CASSTTGGVTEAFF TGTGCCAGCAGTACGACAGGGGGCGTCACTGAAGCTTTCTTT